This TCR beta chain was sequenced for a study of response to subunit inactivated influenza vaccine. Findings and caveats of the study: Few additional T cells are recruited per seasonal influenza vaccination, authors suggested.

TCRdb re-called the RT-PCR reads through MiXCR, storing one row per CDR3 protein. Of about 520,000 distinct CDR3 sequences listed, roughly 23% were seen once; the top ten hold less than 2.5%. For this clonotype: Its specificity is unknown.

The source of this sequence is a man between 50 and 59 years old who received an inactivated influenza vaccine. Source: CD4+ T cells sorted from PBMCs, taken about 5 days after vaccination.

The CDR3 reads CASRNSGGHYEQYF. CDR3 bases: TGTGCCAGCAGAAATAGCGGGGGACACTACGAGCAGTACTTC. The V and J genes are TRBV13 and TRBJ2-7; 9 nucleotides align to TRBD2. Germline lookup yields CDR1 PRHDT and CDR2 FYEKMQ (reference sequence). This CDR3 is built from 14 residues. The ends lost 6 bases at V and 3 bases at J; junction bases unmatched: 6.